This T cell receptor (beta chain) was recovered during a study of a mutant IDH1 vaccine in newly diagnosed glioma. As for the study in general: Vaccines were begun 4-6 weeks after radiotherapy alone, or with temozolomide cycles. Patients arrived already treated with radiotherapy, temozolomide, or both, most having had both.

Sequencing used immunoSEQ multiplex PCR; TCRdb keeps in-frame clones, though not all of them. The sample consists of tens of thousands of clones, around 83% of them appearing once. This clone appeared once. What it recognizes is unknown. The CDR3 runs to 14 residues. Germline CDR1 MNHEY, CDR2 SVGAGI. Trimming stripped 1 base from V and 2 bases from J, with 9 bases between. Time point reported: week 11, during vaccination. Topical imiquimod accompanied each vaccine dose, which consisted of 300 ug of mutant IDH1 20-mer peptide. The source is a man in his forties or fifties with glioma. The sample here was PBMCs, taken from a glioma patient whose treatment included an IDH1 peptide vaccine. The chain couples TRBV6-5 to TRBJ2-7; TRBD2 might be the D (6 bases). The CDR3, as DNA: TGTGCCAGCAGTTACTATAGCGGTCCCTACGAGCAGTACTTC. Translated: CASSYYSGPYEQYF.